The 21 T cell receptor beta chains listed next were all sequenced from one sample in a study of T cell repertoires in cytomegalovirus infection. TCRdb redid the calling of the reads with MiXCR, one entry per CDR3 protein. The sample carries 450,000 to 600,000 distinct CDR3 sequences, 11% recorded once. The material sequenced was PBMCs. The origin of the receptors is a human donor in good health (CMV status not recorded). Some clones in this sample may be carry-over from other donors' samples.

This clonotype was observed a few times. The chain links TRBV5-5 to TRBJ2-2; 9 bases are shared with TRBD1. CDR1 and CDR2 from the germline V gene are SGHKS and YYEKEE (reference sequence). With V trimmed by 5 bases and J by 7 bases, 6 bases remained unmatched. CDR3 size: 14 residues. The CDR3 sequence is CASSFTGGDGELFF. CDR3 DNA sequence: TGTGCCAGCAGTTTTACAGGGGGCGACGGGGAGCTGTTTTTT.

This clonotype was seen a handful of times. The CDR3 nucleotides read TGCAGTGCTCATATGAACACTGAAGCTTTCTTT. Amino acids: CSAHMNTEAFF. The chain recombines TRBV20-1 with TRBJ1-1; no clear D. The V end lost 5 bases, the J end lost 0 bases, and 4 bases lay between the germline ends. The CDR3 sequence is 11 residues long. Germline values: CDR1 DFQATT, CDR2 SNEGSKA (reference sequence).

This clonotype has ten or more counts. The chain carries TRBV14 and TRBJ1-5, with D maybe TRBD1 (6 bases). The germline V gene has CDR1 SGHDN and CDR2 FVKESK. The CDR3 is 19 residues long. The V and J ends lost 0 bases and 4 bases respectively, with 22 bases between them. The CDR3 sequence is CASSQEEGGRGSSNQPQHF. DNA of the CDR3: TGTGCCAGCAGCCAAGAAGAAGGCGGCAGGGGAAGTTCTAATCAGCCCCAGCATTTT.

This clonotype has at least ten counts. The chain is built from TRBV7-3 and TRBJ2-2; 13 bases map to TRBD2. V lost 5 bases and J lost 4; bases outside the gene matches: 4. The CDR3 covers 16 residues. CDR1 is SGHTA and CDR2 is FQGTGA in the germline V gene. CDR3 in amino acids: CASSRTSGRRTGELFF. In DNA form, the CDR3 reads TGTGCCAGCAGCCGGACTAGCGGGAGACGCACCGGGGAGCTGTTTTTT.

This clonotype has ten or more counts. V usage is TRBV19 and J usage is TRBJ2-7; D gene ambiguous. The CDR3 has 15 amino acids. Per germline, CDR1 LNHDA and CDR2 SQIVND (reference sequence). V shed 3 bases and J shed 3 bases, with 15 bases lying between them. The CDR3 region is CASSIGAETFYEQYF. The CDR3 DNA sequence: TGTGCCAGTAGTATTGGTGCGGAGACGTTCTACGAGCAGTACTTC. The full variable domain, rest sourced from reference TRBV19 and TRBJ2-7, is DGGITQSPKYLFRKEGQNVTLSCEQNLNHDAMYWYRQDPGQGLRLIYYSQIVNDFQKGDIAEGYSVSREKKESFPLTVTSAQKNPTAFYLCASSIGAETFYEQYFGPGTRLTVT.

This clonotype was seen at least ten times. This chain links TRBV7-9 with TRBJ1-2; D perhaps matches TRBD1 (5 bases). CDR1 SEHNR and CDR2 FQNEAQ come from the germline V gene (reference sequence). Trimming pared 1 base from V and 4 bases from J, leaving 13 bases between. The CDR3 is 15 amino acids. Here the CDR3 reads CASSLGGEGTYGYTF. The CDR3 coding sequence is TGTGCCAGCAGCTTAGGAGGAGAGGGGACCTATGGCTACACCTTC.

Ten or more counts support this clonotype. The chain combines TRBV6-1 with TRBJ1-2; a possible D gene is TRBD1 (6 bases). The germline V and J ends were trimmed by 6 bases and 2 bases, with 13 bases remaining between them. The CDR3 length is 14 residues. Germline assignment: CDR1 MNHNS and CDR2 SASEGT. The CDR3 nucleotides read TGTGCCAGCAGACCGGGGGGCGAGAACTATGGCTACACCTTC. Translated, it gives CASRPGGENYGYTF.

The gene calls are TRBV28 and TRBJ2-1; 9 bases line up with TRBD1. The germline V gene encodes CDR1 MDHEN and CDR2 SYDVKM. Unmatched junction bases numbered 11, after V lost 6 bases and J lost 2 bases. The CDR3 is 17 amino acids. The CDR3 sequence: CASSFHMDRGTYNEQFF. The CDR3 nucleotides are TGTGCCAGCAGCTTTCATATGGACAGGGGAACCTACAATGAGCAGTTCTTC.

This rearrangement joins TRBV11-2 to TRBJ2-3, with D unclear. The CDR3 covers 14 residues. V dropped 2 bases and J dropped 0 bases, with 6 bases sitting between them. Germline-derived CDR1 and CDR2 are SGHAT and FQNNGV. The CDR3 DNA reads TGTGCCAGCAGCTTATCGCGGAGCACAGATACGCAGTATTTT. Its translation: CASSLSRSTDTQYF. The whole variable domain, filled in from reference TRBV11-2 and TRBJ2-3, reads EAGVAQSPRYKIIEKRQSVAFWCNPISGHATLYWYQQILGQGPKLLIQFQNNGVVDDSQLPKDRFSAERLKGVDSTLKIQPAKLEDSAVYLCASSLSRSTDTQYFGPGTRLTVL.

This clonotype was seen repeatedly, ten times or more. This chain connects TRBV7-9 to TRBJ2-3; 11 bases fit TRBD2. The V gene end was trimmed by 7 bases and the J gene end by 2 bases; junction bases not matched to a gene: 11. Germline loops: CDR1 SEHNR, CDR2 FQNEAQ (reference sequence). This CDR3 contains 17 residues. The CDR3 spells CASTLPGLAEATDTQYF. Here the CDR3 DNA reads TGTGCCAGCACTCTGCCGGGACTAGCGGAGGCCACAGATACGCAGTATTTT.

This clonotype was detected many times. The V call is TRBV7-8, the J call TRBJ2-4; D not certain. The germline V and J ends were trimmed by 4 bases and 12 bases, with 16 bases remaining between them. The CDR3 is 13 residues long. Looked up from germline, CDR1 is SGHVS and CDR2 is FQNEAQ. The CDR3 is CASSSRGPAAQYF. The CDR3, as DNA: TGTGCCAGCAGCTCCAGAGGACCCGCAGCTCAGTACTTC.

This clonotype was seen a handful of times. This CDR3 reads CASSIGQGFEQFF. For the CDR3, the DNA is TGTGCCAGTAGTATAGGTCAGGGATTTGAGCAGTTCTTC. This rearrangement joins TRBV19 to TRBJ2-1, with D maybe TRBD1 (5 bases). The CDR3 spans 13 residues. V lost 1 base and J 9 bases, leaving 10 bases between the germline ends. CDR1 and CDR2 (germline): LNHDA, SQIVND (reference sequence).

Ten or more counts support this clonotype. The V and J genes are TRBV7-2 and TRBJ1-2; TRBD1 might be the D (6 bases). With 5 bases removed from V and 13 bases from J, the gap between germline ends came to 17 bases. The CDR3 covers 12 residues. Germline V CDR1 and CDR2: SGHTA, FQGNSA. In nucleotides, the CDR3 is TGTGCCAGCAGCACAGGGCCGAGGGAGTTCACCTTC. Protein: CASSTGPREFTF.

In its sample, this clonotype was seen many times. This chain links TRBV5-6 with TRBJ1-2; TRBD1 matches at 7 bases. The CDR3 runs to 15 residues. Germline assignment: CDR1 SGHDT and CDR2 YYEEEE. Losses at the gene ends were 4 bases for V and 4 bases for J; bases not matched to a gene: 10. The CDR3 nucleotides read TGTGCCAGCAGCCTAACCGGGACAGACCTCTATGGCTACACCTTC. Translating it yields CASSLTGTDLYGYTF.

This clonotype was recorded a few times. The chain couples TRBV6-6 to TRBJ2-3; TRBD2 matches at 11 bases. The junction had 9 bases not matched to a gene; V was cut back by 7 bases and J by 3 bases. Germline CDR1 is MNHNY and CDR2 is SVGAGI (reference sequence). The CDR3 has 16 residues. The CDR3: CASNDLAGGLTDTQYF. The CDR3 nucleotides read TGTGCCAGCAACGACCTAGCGGGAGGATTGACAGATACGCAGTATTTT.

The CDR3 bases are TGTGCCAGCAGCTTATTCAGCGGGGGGGGTGGTACGCAGTATTTT. This encodes CASSLFSGGGGTQYF. The rearrangement uses TRBV5-4 and TRBJ2-3; the match to TRBD2 covers 10 bases. The V gene's germline CDR1 is SGHNT and CDR2 YYREEE (reference sequence). The CDR3 contains 15 residues. With 2 bases clipped from V and 8 bases from J, the junction kept 8 bases outside the gene matches.

This clonotype was seen ten or more times. The chain combines TRBV7-2 with TRBJ2-1; TRBD2 matches at 9 bases. CDR1 SGHTA and CDR2 FQGNSA come from the germline V gene. With V trimmed by 1 base and J by 3 bases, 4 bases remained unmatched. The CDR3 spans 16 residues. CDR3 sequence (DNA): TGTGCCAGCAGCTTAGTTATTAGCGGGAGCTACAATGAGCAGTTCTTC. Amino acid sequence: CASSLVISGSYNEQFF.

This sequence joins TRBV27 and TRBJ1-2; TRBD1 aligns across 7 bases. CDR3 length equals 16 residues. CDR1 and CDR2 (germline): MNHEY, SMNVEV (reference sequence). V shed 6 bases and J 5 bases; nucleotides not matched to a gene: 15. DNA for the CDR3: TGTGCCAGCAGGTCGCAGATAGGGGCAGGGGGGTATGGCTACACCTTC. This sequence encodes CASRSQIGAGGYGYTF.

The chain links TRBV2 to TRBJ2-2; maybe TRBD1 (5 bases). The CDR3 is 14 residues long. CDR1 and CDR2 (germline): SNHLY, FYNNEI. Deletions cut 6 bases from V and 1 base from J, with 9 bases between. CDR3 region: CASRGQLNTGELFF. DNA for the CDR3: TGTGCCAGCAGGGGGCAGTTGAACACCGGGGAGCTGTTTTTT.

This clonotype was recorded many times. The V gene is TRBV12-5, the J gene TRBJ1-2; the match to TRBD1 covers 9 bases. Germline CDR1 LGHNT, CDR2 FRNRAP. The V and J ends lost 7 bases and 6 bases, in that order; junction bases with no gene match: 3. There are 12 residues in the CDR3. For the CDR3, the DNA is TGTGCTAGTGCGGGACAGGGAAATGGCTACACCTTC. Translated, it gives CASAGQGNGYTF.

This rearrangement joins TRBV6-2 or TRBV6-3 to TRBJ2-1; D is perhaps TRBD1 or TRBD2 (5 bases each). The CDR3 extends over 13 amino acids. Per the germline V gene, CDR1 is MNHEY and CDR2 is SVGEGT. V dropped 6 bases and J dropped 10 bases, with 16 bases sitting between them. This CDR3 is CASRMIGGREQFF. In DNA form, the CDR3 reads TGTGCCAGCAGGATGATTGGGGGTCGGGAGCAGTTCTTC.